This TCR beta chain was recorded in a study of blood T cell repertoires in COVID-19. Study as a whole: COVID-19 samples collected from the United States, Italy and Spain covered acute and convalescent phases. Sample material is recorded as cDNA or gDNA derived from T cells, B-cell-depleted T cells, or PBMCs.

Germline assignment: CDR1 LGHDT and CDR2 YNNKEL (reference sequence). The CDR3 is made up of 15 amino acids. V was shortened by 1 base and J by 9 bases, with 16 bases between the two germline ends. Per the authors' pipeline: Amplification of reference gene primers was used by the study to estimate nucleated cell counts. Measured with immunoSEQ multiplex PCR; TCRdb has only the in-frame clones, and not every one. V and J calls and clone size are given by that table; D and trimming were obtained from the DNA. In the table there are around 250,000 clones, around nine tenths of which are singletons. The sequencing sample was made of peripheral blood. The TCR comes from a man aged 40-49 years with active or convalescent COVID-19. The V and J genes are TRBV3-1 (or the pseudogene TRBV3-2) and TRBJ2-1; a weak D match, TRBD2 (7 bases). The DNA for the CDR3 is TGTGCCAGCAGCCAAGTCGGGGGGCCGAAAGGTGAGCAGTTCTTC. This translates into CASSQVGGPKGEQFF.